This T cell receptor (beta chain) stems from a study of early T cells in non-severe SARS-CoV-2 infection. The overall study: Chains from this unsorted whole-blood bulk RNA could not be paired.

Individual cDNA molecules received unique molecular identifiers. Each CDR3 protein is one row after TCRdb ran MiXCR on the 5' RACE reads. Here the sample spans tens of thousands of distinct CDR3 sequences, over 9.5% being singletons. This clonotype has just a few counts. Its antigen is unknown. With V trimmed by 0 bases and J by 5 bases, 10 bases remained unmatched. There are 16 residues in the CDR3. From germline, CDR1 is SGDLS and CDR2 YYNGEE. Study-wide findings and caveats: Using VDJdb, the matching emphasized anti-spike CD8 responses while missing private and CD4 specificities.

The specimen sequenced was whole blood. This TCR was recovered from an adult who was a healthcare worker with PCR-confirmed SARS-CoV-2 infection or an uninfected control (not recorded which). The rearrangement uses TRBV9 and TRBJ2-7, with TRBD2 matching over 8 bases. This chain's CDR3 is CASSVGEGLVAHEQYF. CDR3 coding DNA: TGTGCCAGCAGCGTAGGTGAGGGACTAGTTGCCCACGAGCAGTACTTC. Using reference TRBV9 and TRBJ2-7 for the parts outside the CDR3, the full variable domain is DSGVTQTPKHLITATGQRVTLRCSPRSGDLSVYWYQQSLDQGLQFLIQYYNGEERAKGNILERFSAQQFPDLHSELNLSSLELGDSALYFCASSVGEGLVAHEQYFGPGTRLTVT.